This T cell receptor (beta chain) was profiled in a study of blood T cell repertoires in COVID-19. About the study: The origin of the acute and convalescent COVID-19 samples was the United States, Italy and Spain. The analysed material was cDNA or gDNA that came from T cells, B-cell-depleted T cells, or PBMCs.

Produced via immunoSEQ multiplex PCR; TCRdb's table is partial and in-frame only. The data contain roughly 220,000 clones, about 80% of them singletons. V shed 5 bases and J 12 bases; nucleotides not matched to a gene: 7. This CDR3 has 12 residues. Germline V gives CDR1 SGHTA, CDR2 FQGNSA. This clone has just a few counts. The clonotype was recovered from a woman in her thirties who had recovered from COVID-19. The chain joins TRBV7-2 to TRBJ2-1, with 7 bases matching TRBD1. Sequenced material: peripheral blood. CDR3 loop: CASSPRGLGQFF. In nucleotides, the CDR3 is TGTGCCAGCAGCCCGAGGGGGCTCGGGCAGTTCTTC.